These T cell receptor beta chains were read from a single sample in a study of T cell responses to AZD1222 COVID-19 vaccine. Generated by immunoSEQ multiplex PCR, the TCRdb table keeps only in-frame clones and is missing some. Among some 140,000 clones, around nine tenths were seen once, and the ten largest hold 1.5% to 2%. The specimen was peripheral blood, collected on day 0 of AZD1222 vaccination. The receptors derive from an adult in good health. The CDR3 runs from the conserved cysteine through the conserved F or W. Each record gives: J gene, clone size, V gene, D gene, CDR3 DNA, CDR3 protein. D genes are given only for firm matches. Part of the rows lack a size; the others show once, few, many or a class for expanded clones.

TRBJ2-3	-	TRBV6-2/TRBV6-3	TRBD2	TGTGCCAGCAGTTACTCAAGACTAGCGGGAGGGACAGATACGCAGTATTTT	CASSYSRLAGGTDTQYF
TRBJ1-1	-	TRBV14	-	TGTGCCAGCAGCCAAGCCGTGGGTCTCGGCGGACGCGGATATGTAATAGCTTTCTTT	CASSQAVGLGGRGYVIAFF
TRBJ1-5	-	TRBV7-2	TRBD1	TGTGCCAGCAGCGAAACGACCCGGGACAGGGGCCATAGCAATCAGCCCCAGCATTTT	CASSETTRDRGHSNQPQHF
TRBJ2-7	-	TRBV7-3	TRBD2	TGTGCCAGCAGCTTACTTGTGGGAGGGTCCTACGAGCAGTACTTC	CASSLLVGGSYEQYF
TRBJ2-7	-	TRBV9	TRBD1	TGTGCCAGCAGCGTAGGAGGGACAGGGTTCGAGCAGTACTTC	CASSVGGTGFEQYF
TRBJ2-7	-	TRBV5-8	TRBD1	TGTGCCAGCAGCCTCCGAGACAGGGGGCTTTTGGACGAGCAGTACTTC	CASSLRDRGLLDEQYF
TRBJ1-2	-	TRBV12-5	-	TGTGCTAGTGGTTTGGCAGGGAATAGGTACTATGGCTACACCTTC	CASGLAGNRYYGYTF
TRBJ1-2	-	TRBV12-5	-	TGTGCTAGTGGGGGACTCTATGGCTACACCTTC	CASGGLYGYTF
TRBJ1-5	-	TRBV5-4	-	TGTGCCAGCAGTTCCGGGACACATCAGCCCCAGCATTTT	CASSSGTHQPQHF
TRBJ2-1	-	TRBV7-9	TRBD2	TGTGCCAGCAGCCAAAGCGGGAGGGCCCGGAATGAGCAGTTCTTC	CASSQSGRARNEQFF
TRBJ1-1	few	TRBV6-5	-	TGTGCCAGCAGTCCTCCGGGACCCAACACTGAAGCTTTCTTT	CASSPPGPNTEAFF
TRBJ2-3	-	TRBV27	TRBD1	TGTGCCAGCAGTAAGGGACAGGGGAGACCCCTTAGCACAGATACGCAGTATTTT	CASSKGQGRPLSTDTQYF
TRBJ1-1	-	TRBV7-8	-	TGTGCCAGCAGCTTTCCCTTTCCTATCATGAACACTGAAGCTTTCTTT	CASSFPFPIMNTEAFF
TRBJ1-1	-	TRBV7-2	-	TGTGCCAGCAGCCTAGGGACTGAAGCTTTCTTT	CASSLGTEAFF
TRBJ2-1	once	TRBV7-3	-	TGTGCCAGCAGCTTAACGTGGGAGTGGGACAATGAGCAGTTCTTC	CASSLTWEWDNEQFF
TRBJ2-7	-	TRBV10-3	-	TGTGCCATCAGGCGAGGGGGAGGCGCCTACGAGCAGTACTTC	CAIRRGGGAYEQYF
TRBJ2-2	-	TRBV5-1	-	TGCGCCAGCAGCTTTGACTTCGAAGCGGGCACCGGGGAGCTGTTTTTT	CASSFDFEAGTGELFF
TRBJ1-6	-	TRBV4-3	-	TGCGCCAGCAGCCAAGATCGATCGGCCCAATGGAGACCCCTCCACTTT	CASSQDRSAQWRPLHF
TRBJ1-5	-	TRBV28	TRBD1	TGTGCCAGCACTATTCTCTTTGGACAGGGCAAGAATCAGCCCCAGCATTTT	CASTILFGQGKNQPQHF
TRBJ2-1	-	TRBV20-1	-	TGCAGTGCTAGAGCCAATGAGCAGTTCTTC	CSARANEQFF
TRBJ2-5	-	TRBV4-1	TRBD1	TGCGCCAGCAGCCAAGGGACAGGGACCCAAGAGACCCAGTACTTC	CASSQGTGTQETQYF
TRBJ1-1	-	TRBV18	-	TGTGCCAGCTCACCGGGGTCCGGGACTGAAGCTTTCTTT	CASSPGSGTEAFF
TRBJ2-7	-	TRBV3-1/TRBV3-2	-	TGTGCCAGCAGCCAAGATCGAGTCTACGAGCAGTACTTC	CASSQDRVYEQYF
TRBJ1-3	-	TRBV19	-	TGTGCCAGTAGCGGGAGCTCTGGAAACACCATATATTTT	CASSGSSGNTIYF
TRBJ1-1	-	TRBV20-1	-	TGCAGTGCTAGTACGCGTGGAACAGGTGAAGCTTTCTTT	CSASTRGTGEAFF
TRBJ1-2	-	TRBV5-4	-	TGTGCCAGCAGCTTGGCCCGCCGGGGTTCTTCAGGAGGCTACACCTTC	CASSLARRGSSGGYTF
TRBJ2-3	-	TRBV30	-	TGTGCCTGGGATTTTGGGGGGCCGGGGACAGATACGCAGTATTTT	CAWDFGGPGTDTQYF
TRBJ2-5	-	TRBV18	TRBD1	TGTGCCAGCTCACCAAGGACAGGGGGCCAAGAGACCCAGTACTTC	CASSPRTGGQETQYF
TRBJ1-4	-	TRBV28	-	TGTGGGGCCGGGGCCCGCGCAACTAATGAAAAACTGTTTTTT	CGAGARATNEKLFF
TRBJ1-4	-	TRBV3-1/TRBV3-2	-	TGTGCCAGCAGCCAGGGGGGCCCTGGTGAAAAACTGTTTTTT	CASSQGGPGEKLFF
TRBJ2-1	-	TRBV6-5	-	TGTGCCAGCAGTTATACATCCAGCGGCCTATACAATGAGCAGTTCTTC	CASSYTSSGLYNEQFF
TRBJ2-1	once	TRBV6-2/TRBV6-3	-	TGTGCCAGCAGTTACTTCCCTGGTGAGCGGACCGACAATGAGCAGTTCTTC	CASSYFPGERTDNEQFF
TRBJ2-3	-	TRBV6-2/TRBV6-3	TRBD2	TGTGCCAGCAGTTACTCGAAGCGGGGGGCCTGGGATACGCAGTATTTT	CASSYSKRGAWDTQYF
TRBJ1-4	-	TRBV6-5	TRBD1	TGTGCCAGCAGGGACCGACAGGGACCAGGGGAAAAACTGTTTTTT	CASRDRQGPGEKLFF
TRBJ2-1	-	TRBV21-1	-	TGTGCCAGCAGCAAAGGCATAGCGGGGGGGCTCCATGAGCAGTTCTTC	CASSKGIAGGLHEQFF
TRBJ1-6	-	TRBV7-9	TRBD1	TGTGCCAGCTCGGGGGACAGGGGGAGGTCACCCCTCCACTTT	CASSGDRGRSPLHF
TRBJ2-7	-	TRBV6-5	-	TGTGCCAGCTCCCGGCGGGGAGGAGCCTACGAGCAGTACTTC	CASSRRGGAYEQYF
TRBJ1-3	-	TRBV7-9	-	TGTGCCAGCAGCCTACCCAGAGGGCTCCTGGGTCGAGAAAACACCATATATTTT	CASSLPRGLLGRENTIYF
TRBJ2-7	-	TRBV9	TRBD1	TGTGCCAGCAGCTCGCGGACAGGGTCCAACGAGCAGTACTTC	CASSSRTGSNEQYF
TRBJ1-2	-	TRBV10-3	TRBD1	TGTGCCATCAGGGAGGACAGGGGGCTCTATGGCTACACCTTC	CAIREDRGLYGYTF
TRBJ1-6	once	TRBV2	TRBD1	TGTGCCAGCAGTGCCACAGGGGACACTTCACCCCTCCACTTT	CASSATGDTSPLHF
TRBJ1-5	-	TRBV5-1	-	TGCGCCAGCAGCTTCCGGCAGCCCCAGCATTTT	CASSFRQPQHF
TRBJ1-6	-	TRBV30	-	TGTGCCTGCTCCTATAATTCACCCCTCCACTTT	CACSYNSPLHF
TRBJ2-2	few	TRBV18	TRBD1	TGTGCCAGCTCACCAACGACAGGGGCCGCGAACACCGGGGAGCTGTTTTTT	CASSPTTGAANTGELFF